This is a list of T cell receptor beta chains from one sample in a study of cytomegalovirus exposure and HLA in healthy donors. Repertoires were generated with immunoSEQ multiplex PCR, while TCRdb's copy carries only in-frame clones and drops some. There are 150,000 or so clones in the sample, with 1.5% to 2% held by the top ten. Sample: PBMCs. These receptors were collected from a woman aged 50 to 60 in good health and CMV-seronegative. Both conserved end residues are part of each CDR3. Fields, in order: J gene, D gene, V gene, CDR3 protein, CDR3 DNA. A D gene is named only where the DNA matches it firmly.

TRBJ2-3,NA,TRBV6-6,CASTSYGGITDTQYF,TGTGCCAGCACTAGTTATGGGGGGATCACAGATACGCAGTATTTT
TRBJ1-5,TRBD1,TRBV5-3,CARRQATGGNQPQHF,TGTGCCAGAAGACAGGCTACAGGGGGCAATCAGCCCCAGCATTTT
TRBJ1-2,TRBD1,TRBV28,CASSLWDRPREGYTF,TGTGCCAGCAGTTTATGGGACAGGCCTCGGGAGGGCTACACCTTC
TRBJ2-7,TRBD1,TRBV18,CASSPPVTGLYEQYF,TGTGCCAGCTCACCACCCGTGACAGGGCTCTACGAGCAGTACTTC
TRBJ2-2,NA,TRBV7-7,CASSRGLAGELFF,TGTGCTAGCAGCAGGGGACTGGCTGGGGAGCTGTTTTTT
TRBJ2-7,TRBD2,TRBV14,CASSQGVPSGRTYEQYF,TGTGCCAGCAGCCAAGGGGTCCCTAGCGGGAGGACCTACGAGCAGTACTTC
TRBJ2-5,TRBD1,TRBV7-2,CASSYRTGQETQYF,TGTGCCAGCAGCTACCGGACAGGGCAAGAGACCCAGTACTTC
TRBJ2-7,NA,TRBV28,CASRLVGYEQYF,TGTGCCAGCAGACTAGTTGGCTACGAGCAGTACTTC
TRBJ2-7,TRBD1,TRBV9,CASSEGQVGYEQYF,TGTGCCAGCAGCGAGGGACAGGTGGGTTACGAGCAGTACTTC
TRBJ2-7,NA,TRBV13,CASSRRYEQYF,TGTGCCAGCAGCCGGAGGTACGAGCAGTACTTC
TRBJ1-1,TRBD1,TRBV6-1,CASIRDRDITEAFF,TGTGCCAGCATTAGGGACAGGGATATAACTGAAGCTTTCTTT
TRBJ2-7,NA,TRBV5-4,CASSLSRGAYEQYF,TGTGCCAGCAGCTTGTCCAGGGGCGCCTACGAGCAGTACTTC
TRBJ2-7,NA,TRBV15,CATSRDRPGWDEQYF,TGTGCCACCAGCAGAGATCGTCCAGGGTGGGACGAGCAGTACTTC
TRBJ2-7,TRBD1,TRBV7-2,CASSLGTGMTYEQYF,TGTGCCAGCAGCTTAGGGACAGGGATGACCTACGAGCAGTACTTC
TRBJ1-2,TRBD1,TRBV30,CAYVQGALSLTRGGYTF,TGTGCCTACGTACAGGGGGCGTTAAGTTTAACAAGAGGGGGCTACACCTTC
TRBJ1-4,NA,TRBV18,CASSPDDSVNEKLFF,TGTGCCAGCTCACCTGATGACAGTGTTAATGAAAAACTGTTTTTT
TRBJ1-5,NA,TRBV7-8,CASSLEGLVSNQPQHF,TGTGCCAGCAGCTTGGAGGGACTGGTTAGCAATCAGCCCCAGCATTTT
TRBJ2-2,NA,TRBV9,CASSVQGRPDTGELFF,TGTGCCAGCAGCGTACAGGGGCGTCCCGACACCGGGGAGCTGTTTTTT
TRBJ1-2,NA,TRBV5-1,CASSLGQSAFFVTF,TGCGCCAGCAGCTTGGGACAGTCCGCGTTCTTTGTCACCTTC
TRBJ2-2,TRBD2,TRBV27,CASSFTARDYNTGELFF,TGTGCCAGCAGTTTCACCGCCCGGGACTATAACACCGGGGAGCTGTTTTTT
TRBJ2-1,NA,TRBV7-6,CASSLVGDEQFF,TGTGCCAGCAGCTTAGTCGGGGATGAGCAGTTCTTC
TRBJ1-5,NA,TRBV15,CATSRVDQPQHF,TGTGCCACCAGCAGAGTCGATCAGCCCCAGCATTTT
TRBJ1-6,TRBD1,TRBV7-9,CASSPQGTGNKSPLHF,TGTGCCAGCAGCCCCCAAGGGACAGGGAACAAATCACCCCTCCACTTT
TRBJ1-2,TRBD1,TRBV19,CASRPGQGDGYTF,TGTGCCAGTAGACCGGGACAGGGAGATGGCTACACCTTC
TRBJ2-1,NA,TRBV7-9,CASSLAYGSLTDNEQFF,TGTGCCAGCAGCTTAGCGTATGGGAGCCTGACCGACAATGAGCAGTTCTTC
TRBJ1-5,NA,TRBV18,CASSPPGRGGQRQPQHF,TGTGCCAGCTCACCACCAGGTAGGGGGGGCCAAAGGCAGCCCCAGCATTTT
TRBJ1-5,NA,TRBV29-1,CSAAGGNSNQPQHF,TGCAGCGCCGCCGGGGGTAATAGCAATCAGCCCCAGCATTTT
TRBJ2-5,TRBD1,TRBV28,CASSRGTGNEETQYF,TGTGCCAGCAGCCGGGGGACAGGGAATGAAGAGACCCAGTACTTC
TRBJ2-2,TRBD1,TRBV9,CASSVLPGQGTGELFF,TGTGCCAGCAGCGTCTTACCGGGACAGGGAACCGGGGAGCTGTTTTTT
TRBJ2-7,NA,TRBV28,CASSFSPGSYEQYF,TGTGCCAGCAGCTTTTCCCCGGGATCCTACGAGCAGTACTTC
TRBJ2-7,TRBD2,TRBV4-1,CASSLSGSVYEQYF,TGCGCCAGCAGCCTTAGCGGGAGTGTATATGAGCAGTACTTC
TRBJ2-2,NA,TRBV19,CASSMVGYTGELFF,TGTGCCAGTAGTATGGTCGGTTACACCGGGGAGCTGTTTTTT
TRBJ2-7,NA,TRBV30,CAWSEGRGYEQYF,TGTGCCTGGAGCGAGGGCCGGGGTTACGAGCAGTACTTC
TRBJ1-2,TRBD1,TRBV7-2,CASSPTGNYGYTF,TGTGCCAGCAGCCCGACAGGGAACTATGGCTACACCTTC
TRBJ1-1,TRBD1,TRBV14,CASSQGGQGVGTEWGMNTEAFF,TGTGCCAGCAGCCAAGGAGGACAGGGGGTAGGCACGGAGTGGGGGATGAACACTGAAGCTTTCTTT
TRBJ2-7,TRBD2,TRBV9,CASSAGTSGGALIREQYF,TGTGCCAGCAGCGCCGGGACTAGCGGGGGGGCCCTTATTCGCGAGCAGTACTTC
TRBJ2-3,TRBD2,TRBV7-2,CASSFGLATDTQYF,TGTGCCAGCAGCTTCGGACTAGCGACAGATACGCAGTATTTT
TRBJ2-7,TRBD2,TRBV28,CASRKRGGFQYEQYF,TGTGCCAGCAGAAAACGGGGAGGGTTTCAGTACGAGCAGTACTTC
TRBJ1-1,NA,TRBV30,CAWTAGVRAEAFF,TGTGCCTGGACTGCAGGGGTACGGGCTGAAGCTTTCTTT
TRBJ2-2,TRBD1,TRBV4-1,CASSQDWTGDYTGELFF,TGCGCCAGCAGCCAGGATTGGACAGGGGATTACACCGGGGAGCTGTTTTTT
TRBJ2-3,TRBD2,TRBV28,CASSGLGLAGVADTQYF,TGTGCCAGCAGTGGACTGGGACTAGCGGGAGTAGCAGATACGCAGTATTTT
TRBJ1-1,TRBD1,TRBV11-2,CASSLDGGGWGTEAFF,TGTGCCAGCAGCTTAGATGGAGGGGGCTGGGGCACTGAAGCTTTCTTT
TRBJ1-2,TRBD1,TRBV9,CASSPRRGLHDGYTF,TGTGCCAGCAGCCCCAGGAGGGGGCTGCATGATGGCTACACCTTC
TRBJ1-3,NA,TRBV2,CASTKGAAQTGNTIYF,TGTGCCAGCACCAAAGGGGCTGCACAAACTGGAAACACCATATATTTT
TRBJ1-3,NA,TRBV7-2,CASSLGLNTIYF,TGTGCCAGCAGCTTAGGACTAAACACCATATATTTT
TRBJ1-5,NA,TRBV6-6,CASSQPGFQPQHF,TGTGCCAGCAGCCAACCGGGGTTTCAGCCCCAGCATTTT
TRBJ2-7,TRBD2,TRBV7-6,CASSSTSGRYEQYF,TGTGCCAGCAGCTCGACTAGCGGCCGATACGAGCAGTACTTC
TRBJ2-7,NA,TRBV15,CATSRDEGAAYEQYF,TGTGCCACCAGCAGAGATGAGGGAGCGGCCTACGAGCAGTACTTC
TRBJ2-7,NA,TRBV29-1,CSEGLYEQYF,TGCAGCGAGGGACTCTACGAGCAGTACTTC
TRBJ2-7,TRBD1,TRBV5-1,CASSLGTAAEQYF,TGCGCCAGCAGCCTTGGGACAGCCGCCGAGCAGTACTTC
TRBJ2-5,TRBD1,TRBV5-1,CASSPGTGGGETQYF,TGCGCCAGCAGCCCCGGGACAGGGGGCGGAGAGACCCAGTACTTC
TRBJ1-1,NA,TRBV19,CASSIGGRYTEAFF,TGTGCCAGTAGTATCGGGGGTAGGTACACTGAAGCTTTCTTT
TRBJ2-7,TRBD2,TRBV18,CASSPGTSGGLYSYEQYF,TGTGCCAGCTCACCAGGGACTAGCGGGGGGCTATACTCCTACGAGCAGTACTTC
TRBJ1-3,NA,TRBV28,CASIPATPGISGNTIYF,TGTGCCAGCATTCCCGCTACCCCAGGAATCTCTGGAAACACCATATATTTT